This T cell receptor (beta chain) was retrieved from a study of cytomegalovirus exposure and HLA in healthy donors. Study-wide results and limits: An analysis that was carried out later associated 17,000 or so TCR beta sequences with HLA alleles at 0.05 false discovery rate.

The PCR used 60 Vbeta and 13 Jbeta primers. Only in-frame clones appear in the TCRdb table, and some are missing; sequencing was by immunoSEQ multiplex PCR. Of approximately 160,000 clones listed, over 65% are singletons. With respect to this clone: Its antigen remains unknown.

The sequence derives from a man aged 18 to 29 in good health and CMV-seropositive. The sample taken for sequencing was PBMCs.

CDR3 nucleotide sequence: TGTGCCAGCAGTCCAGGGGCGATGAACACTGAAGCTTTCTTT. Amino acid sequence: CASSPGAMNTEAFF. The chain combines TRBV28 with TRBJ1-1; D may be TRBD1 (6 bases). This CDR3 has 14 residues. The V and J ends lost 5 bases and 0 bases respectively, with 10 bases between them. Germline CDR1 MDHEN, CDR2 SYDVKM.